This TCR beta chain comes out of a study of shared clonotypes between healthy human individuals. This CDR3 comprises 14 residues. Germline assignment: CDR1 KGHSH and CDR2 LQKENI. With 0 bases removed from V and 2 bases from J, the gap between germline ends came to 7 bases. Note on this clone: The sample carries other DNA sequences with the same CDR3.

Produced via immunoSEQ multiplex PCR; TCRdb's table is partial and in-frame only. The data show fewer than 1.6 million clones, approximately 98.5% seen once. Sequencing was performed on naive CD4+ T cells sorted from blood. Documented subset: CD45RA+ positively selected. This clonotype originated in a man younger than 45 in good health. V and J are TRBV18 and TRBJ2-5, with a tentative D call TRBD2 (5 bases). CDR3 DNA: TGTGCCAGCTCACCACCCCGGACTCAAGAGACCCAGTACTTC. It translates to CASSPPRTQETQYF.